The entry below gives a single TCR beta chain sequence along with its context. Its antigen remains unknown. V lost 2 bases and J lost 1; bases outside the gene matches: 9. Germline V lookup: CDR1 LGHNA, CDR2 YNFKEQ. This CDR3 spans 18 amino acids. This sample was taken from a study of cytomegalovirus exposure and HLA in healthy donors. Whole-study findings and limits: TCR beta chains numbering some 160 were designated cytomegalovirus-associated. Across donors, presence/absence analyses took sequencing depth to be roughly uniform. In a later analysis, TCR association rates varied by HLA locus: DRB1 most, HLA-C fewest. Previously analyzed data showed that most TCR beta V segments were productive at a frequency of about 87% or about 30%.

PCR amplification relied on 60 Vbeta primers (plus 13 Jbeta primers). Some clones are missing from TCRdb's copy, which holds only in-frame ones; the method was immunoSEQ multiplex PCR. The sample includes roughly 100,000 clones, roughly four fifths of them seen just once. Sequenced input: PBMCs. The J gene is TRBJ1-2, the V gene TRBV4-2; 11 nucleotides line up with TRBD1. The origin of this receptor is a man in his fifties or sixties in good health and CMV-seronegative. CDR3 coding DNA: TGTGCCAGCAGCCAATCTTTCTCCGGGACAGGGGGTAACTATGGCTACACCTTC. It yields the protein CASSQSFSGTGGNYGYTF.